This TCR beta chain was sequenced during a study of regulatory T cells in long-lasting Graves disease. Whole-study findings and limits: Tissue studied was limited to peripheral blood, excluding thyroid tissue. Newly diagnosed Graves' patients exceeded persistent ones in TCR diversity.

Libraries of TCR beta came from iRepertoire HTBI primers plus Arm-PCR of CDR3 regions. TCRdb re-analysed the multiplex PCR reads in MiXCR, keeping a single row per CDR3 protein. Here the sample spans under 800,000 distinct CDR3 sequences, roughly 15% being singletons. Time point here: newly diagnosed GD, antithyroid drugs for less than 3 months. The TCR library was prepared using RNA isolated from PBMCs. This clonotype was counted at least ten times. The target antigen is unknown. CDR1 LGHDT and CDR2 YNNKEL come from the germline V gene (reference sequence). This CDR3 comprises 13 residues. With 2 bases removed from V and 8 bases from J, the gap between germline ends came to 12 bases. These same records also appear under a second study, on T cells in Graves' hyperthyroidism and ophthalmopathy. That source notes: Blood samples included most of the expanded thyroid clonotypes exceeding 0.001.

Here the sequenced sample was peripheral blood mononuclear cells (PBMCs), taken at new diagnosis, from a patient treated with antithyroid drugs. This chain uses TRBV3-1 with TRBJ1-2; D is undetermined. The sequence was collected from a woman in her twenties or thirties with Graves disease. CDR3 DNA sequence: TGTGCCAGCAGCCAACTTCAGAGGATGGGCTACACCTTC. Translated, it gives CASSQLQRMGYTF.